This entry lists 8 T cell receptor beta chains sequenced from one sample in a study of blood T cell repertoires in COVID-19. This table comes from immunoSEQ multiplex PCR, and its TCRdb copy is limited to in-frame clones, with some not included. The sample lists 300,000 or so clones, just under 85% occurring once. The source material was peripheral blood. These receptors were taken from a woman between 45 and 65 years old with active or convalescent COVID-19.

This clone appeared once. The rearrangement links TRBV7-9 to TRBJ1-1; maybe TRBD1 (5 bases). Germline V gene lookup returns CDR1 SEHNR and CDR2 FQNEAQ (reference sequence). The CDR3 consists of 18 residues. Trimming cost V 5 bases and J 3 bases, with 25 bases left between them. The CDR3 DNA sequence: TGTGCCAGCAGCCCTAGGGGAGGTCTAGGCGGGGCGGACACTGAAGCTTTCTTT. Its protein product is CASSPRGGLGGADTEAFF.

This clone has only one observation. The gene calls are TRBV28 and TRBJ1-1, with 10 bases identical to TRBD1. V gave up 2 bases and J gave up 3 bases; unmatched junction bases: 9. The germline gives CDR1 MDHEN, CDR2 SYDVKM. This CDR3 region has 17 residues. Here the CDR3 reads CASSLRQGAFGDTEAFF. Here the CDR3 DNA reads TGTGCCAGCAGTTTAAGACAGGGGGCGTTCGGGGACACTGAAGCTTTCTTT.

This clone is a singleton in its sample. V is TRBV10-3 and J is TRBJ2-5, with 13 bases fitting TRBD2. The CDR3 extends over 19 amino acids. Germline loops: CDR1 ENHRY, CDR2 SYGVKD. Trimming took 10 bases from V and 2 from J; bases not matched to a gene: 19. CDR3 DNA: TGTGCCACCACTTTTGGGACTAGCGGGGAGGGGGGGCTTCAAGAGACCCAGTACTTC. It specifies CATTFGTSGEGGLQETQYF.

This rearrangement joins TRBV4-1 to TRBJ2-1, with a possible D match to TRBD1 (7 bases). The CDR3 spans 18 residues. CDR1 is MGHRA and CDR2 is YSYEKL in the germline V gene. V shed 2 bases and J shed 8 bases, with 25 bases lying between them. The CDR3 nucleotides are TGCGCCAGCAGCCAACCGCGGAGGGGCCAGGGGGTAAGGTATGAGCAGTTCTTC. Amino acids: CASSQPRRGQGVRYEQFF.

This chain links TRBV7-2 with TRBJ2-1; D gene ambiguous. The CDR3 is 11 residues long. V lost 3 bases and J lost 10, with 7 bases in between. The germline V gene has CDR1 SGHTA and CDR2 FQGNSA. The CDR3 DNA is TGTGCCAGCAGCTTTTACTCAGAGCAGTTCTTC. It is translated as CASSFYSEQFF.

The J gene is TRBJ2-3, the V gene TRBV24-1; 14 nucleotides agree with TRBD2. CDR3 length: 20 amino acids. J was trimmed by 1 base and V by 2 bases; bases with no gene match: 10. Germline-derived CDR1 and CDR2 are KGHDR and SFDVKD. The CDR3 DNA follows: TGTGCCACCAGTGATTCCCCGACTAGCGGGAGGGCTCGAGGCACAGATACGCAGTATTTT. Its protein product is CATSDSPTSGRARGTDTQYF.

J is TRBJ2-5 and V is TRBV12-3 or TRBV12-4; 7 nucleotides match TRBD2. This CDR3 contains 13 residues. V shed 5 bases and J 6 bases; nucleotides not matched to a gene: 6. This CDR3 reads CASSGRTSQTQYF. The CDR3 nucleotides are TGTGCCAGCAGTGGAAGGACTAGTCAGACCCAGTACTTC.

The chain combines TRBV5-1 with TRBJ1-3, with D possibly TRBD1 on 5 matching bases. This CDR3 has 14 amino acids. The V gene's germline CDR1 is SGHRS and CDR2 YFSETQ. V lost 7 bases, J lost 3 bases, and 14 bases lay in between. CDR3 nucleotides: TGCGCCAGCTCGCAGGGTACTATTGGAAACACCATATATTTT. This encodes CASSQGTIGNTIYF.